The clone carrying this TCR beta chain appeared a few times. Its antigen is unidentified. This sample is drawn from a study of T-cell memory formation after mild COVID-19. Across the whole study: In these data, TCR clusters were largely donor specific.

The study, taken as a whole, reports: Researchers report contracting CD4+ clones mostly in CM and EM, with CD8+ clones in EMRA. Clones that contracted from day 15 to 85 had balanced CD4/CD8; later expanders were CD4+ biased.

TCR alpha and TCR beta cDNA libraries carrying sample barcodes and UMIs were produced by 5'RACE using constant-segment primers. TCRdb analysed the 5' RACE reads with MiXCR anew, one entry per CDR3 protein. The repertoire holds approximately 65,000 distinct CDR3 sequences, with about a tenth as singletons. This TCR was sampled from a man between 18 and 35 years old who had mild COVID-19 (a few samples of this study predate the infection). Cell type and time point are not known. What was sequenced was PBMCs or a T cell subset sorted from them (not recorded which).

The CDR3 reads CASRPTTNTEAFF. CDR3 coding DNA: TGTGCAAGTCGCCCCACAACGAACACTGAAGCTTTCTTT. The rearrangement links TRBV12-2 to TRBJ1-1. TRBV12-2 is classified as a pseudogene. The CDR3 has 13 residues.